This TCR beta chain was retrieved from a study of CD8+CD57+ T cells in acquired aplastic anemia. Background on the study: The study obtained an average of 3.2 ug of DNA from sorted CD4+ and CD8+ cells. Study outcomes and limitations: The same twenty-nine CD8+ CDR3 sequences occurred in patients and in controls. For CD8+ Simpson's diversity, patients and controls showed no significant difference.

TCR beta VDJ combinations and CDR3 sequences were profiled from genomic DNA. TCRdb passed the reads through MiXCR, listing each CDR3 protein once. The repertoire consists of approximately 98,000 distinct CDR3 sequences, with 55% to 70% occurring once and the leading ten covering 65%. Patients chosen for sequencing had shown CD8+CD57+ cell expansion by flow cytometry. No therapy was given to patients before blood sampling. Germline-derived CDR1 and CDR2 are LNHDA and SQIVND (reference sequence). V was clipped by 3 bases and J by 1 base, with 13 bases between them. The CDR3 is 15 residues long. Points on this clonotype: The antigen is undetermined.

What was sequenced was sorted CD4+, CD8+, or CD8+CD57+ T cells (not recorded which) from PBMCs. The source is a human donor with aplastic anemia. The rearrangement links TRBV19 to TRBJ2-7; D remains ambiguous. CDR3 residues: CASSISQYRSYEQYF. CDR3 coding DNA: TGTGCCAGTAGTATTAGTCAGTACCGTTCCTACGAGCAGTACTTC.